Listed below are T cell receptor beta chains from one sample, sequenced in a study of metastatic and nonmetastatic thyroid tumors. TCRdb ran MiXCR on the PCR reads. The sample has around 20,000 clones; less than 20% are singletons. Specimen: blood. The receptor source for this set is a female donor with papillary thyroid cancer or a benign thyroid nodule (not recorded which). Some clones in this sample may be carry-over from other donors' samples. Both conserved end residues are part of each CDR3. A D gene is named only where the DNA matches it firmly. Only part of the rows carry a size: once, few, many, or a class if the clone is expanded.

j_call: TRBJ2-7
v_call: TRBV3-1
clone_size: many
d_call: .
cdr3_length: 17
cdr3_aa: CASSQGVRSGRYYEQYF
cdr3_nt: TGTGCCAGCAGCCAAGGAGTACGTTCGGGCAGATACTACGAGCAGTACTTC

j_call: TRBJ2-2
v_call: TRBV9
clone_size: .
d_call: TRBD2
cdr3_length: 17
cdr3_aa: CASSTPGVAGGTGELFF
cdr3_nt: TGTGCCAGCAGCACCCCGGGAGTAGCGGGAGGAACCGGGGAGCTGTTTTTT

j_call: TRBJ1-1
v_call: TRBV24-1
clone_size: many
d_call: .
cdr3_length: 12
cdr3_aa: CAVTGTNTEAFF
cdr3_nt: TGTGCCGTAACCGGGACAAACACTGAAGCTTTCTTT

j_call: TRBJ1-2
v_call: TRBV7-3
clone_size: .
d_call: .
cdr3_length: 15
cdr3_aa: CASSLYGGENYGYTF
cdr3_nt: TGTGCCAGCAGCTTATACGGGGGTGAGAACTATGGCTACACCTTC

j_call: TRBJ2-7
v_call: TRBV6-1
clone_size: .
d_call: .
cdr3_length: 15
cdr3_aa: CASSRSGEGVYEQYF
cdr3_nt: TGTGCCAGCAGTAGGTCAGGGGAGGGCGTCTACGAGCAGTACTTC

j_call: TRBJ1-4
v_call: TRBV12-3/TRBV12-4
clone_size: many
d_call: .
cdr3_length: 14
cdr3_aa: CASNNGGRREKLFF
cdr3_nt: TGTGCCAGCAATAACGGAGGCCGGCGAGAAAAACTGTTTTTT

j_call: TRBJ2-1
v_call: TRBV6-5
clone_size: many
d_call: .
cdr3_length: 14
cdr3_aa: CASSYSMLDGEQFF
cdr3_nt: TGTGCCAGCAGTTACTCGATGCTTGACGGTGAGCAGTTCTTC

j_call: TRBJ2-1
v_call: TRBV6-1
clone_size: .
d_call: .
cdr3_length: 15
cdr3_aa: CASSERGLEGVVGFF
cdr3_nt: TGTGCCAGCAGTGAACGGGGTTTGGAGGGGGTAGTTGGGTTCTTC

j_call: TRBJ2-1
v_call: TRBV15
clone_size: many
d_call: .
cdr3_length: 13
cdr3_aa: CATRQSSYNEQFF
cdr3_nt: TGTGCCACCCGACAGAGCTCCTACAATGAGCAGTTCTTC

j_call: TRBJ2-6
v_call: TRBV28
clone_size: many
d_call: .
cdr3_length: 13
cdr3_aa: CASTDTGANVLTF
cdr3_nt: TGTGCCAGTACAGACACCGGGGCCAACGTCCTGACTTTC

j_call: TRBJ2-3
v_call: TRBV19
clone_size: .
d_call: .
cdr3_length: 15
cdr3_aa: CASSGGTASTDTRFF
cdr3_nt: TGTGCCAGTAGTGGGGGGACAGCTAGCACAGATACGCGGTTTTTT

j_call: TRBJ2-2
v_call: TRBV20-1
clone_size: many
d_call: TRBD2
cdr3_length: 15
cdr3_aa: CSARDLAGDTGELFF
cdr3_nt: TGCAGTGCTAGAGACCTAGCGGGAGACACCGGGGAGCTGTTTTTT

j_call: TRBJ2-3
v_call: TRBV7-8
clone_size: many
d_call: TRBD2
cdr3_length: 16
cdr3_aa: CASSLQLSGGLDTQYF
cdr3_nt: TGTGCCAGCAGCTTACAACTCAGCGGGGGGCTGGATACGCAGTATTTT

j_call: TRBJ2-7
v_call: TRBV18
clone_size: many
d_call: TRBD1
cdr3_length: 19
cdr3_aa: CASSTQLRGQGALSFEQYF
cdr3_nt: TGTGCCAGCTCCACACAACTCAGGGGACAGGGGGCGCTTAGTTTCGAGCAGTACTTC

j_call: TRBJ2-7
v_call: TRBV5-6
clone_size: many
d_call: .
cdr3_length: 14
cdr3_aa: CASSLGQGSAEQYF
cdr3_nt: TGTGCCAGCAGCTTGGGCCAGGGGTCCGCCGAGCAGTACTTC

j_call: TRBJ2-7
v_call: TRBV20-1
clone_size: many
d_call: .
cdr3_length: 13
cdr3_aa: CSAPDESSYEQYF
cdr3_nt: TGCAGTGCCCCGGACGAGAGCTCCTACGAGCAGTACTTC

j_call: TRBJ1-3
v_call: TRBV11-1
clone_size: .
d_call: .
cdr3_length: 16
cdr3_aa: CASSLSGRSSGNTIYF
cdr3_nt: TGTGCCAGCAGCTTATCTGGACGAAGCTCTGGAAACACCATATATTTT

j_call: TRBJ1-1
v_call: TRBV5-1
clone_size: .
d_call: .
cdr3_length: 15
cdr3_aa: CASSLGAGWNTEAFF
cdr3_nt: TGCGCCAGCAGTCTAGGGGCAGGGTGGAACACTGAAGCTTTCTTT

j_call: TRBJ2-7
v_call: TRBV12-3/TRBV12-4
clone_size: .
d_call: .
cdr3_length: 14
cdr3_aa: CASSTEGTPTFEYF
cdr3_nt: TGTGCCAGCAGCACTGAAGGGACTCCTACTTTTGAGTACTTC

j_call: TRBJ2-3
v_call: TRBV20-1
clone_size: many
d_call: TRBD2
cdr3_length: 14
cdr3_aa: CSATGSGRGDTQYF
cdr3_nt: TGCAGTGCCACGGGTAGCGGGAGAGGAGATACGCAGTATTTT

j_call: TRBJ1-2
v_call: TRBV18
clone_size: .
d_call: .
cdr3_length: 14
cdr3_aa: CASSLRQGYYGYTF
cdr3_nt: TGTGCCAGCTCATTACGCCAGGGGTACTATGGCTACACCTTC

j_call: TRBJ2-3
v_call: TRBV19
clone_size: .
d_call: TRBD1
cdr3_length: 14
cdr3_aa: CASSISGGEYTQYF
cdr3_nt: TGTGCCAGTAGTATCTCAGGGGGCGAGTATACGCAGTATTTT

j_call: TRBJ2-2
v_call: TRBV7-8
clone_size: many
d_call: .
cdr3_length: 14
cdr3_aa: CASSLGTLAGELFF
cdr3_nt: TGTGCCAGCAGCTTAGGGACTTTGGCCGGGGAGCTGTTTTTT

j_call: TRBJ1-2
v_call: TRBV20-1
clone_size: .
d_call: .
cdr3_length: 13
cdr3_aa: CSVLDSPGYGYTF
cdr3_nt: TGCAGTGTTCTGGACAGCCCTGGCTATGGCTACACCTTC

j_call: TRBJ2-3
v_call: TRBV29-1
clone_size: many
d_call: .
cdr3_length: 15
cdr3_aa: CSVARTSTSTDTQYF
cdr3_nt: TGCAGCGTGGCAAGGACTTCCACTAGCACAGATACGCAGTATTTT

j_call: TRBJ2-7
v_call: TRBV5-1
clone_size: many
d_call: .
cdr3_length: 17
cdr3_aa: CASSWGGTALTGDEQYF
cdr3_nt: TGCGCCAGCAGCTGGGGGGGGACAGCCCTCACGGGGGACGAGCAGTACTTC

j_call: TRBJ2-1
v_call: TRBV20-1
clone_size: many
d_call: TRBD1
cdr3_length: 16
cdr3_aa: CSARALGRGQYNEQFF
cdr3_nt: TGCAGTGCTAGGGCTTTGGGCAGGGGGCAATACAATGAGCAGTTCTTC

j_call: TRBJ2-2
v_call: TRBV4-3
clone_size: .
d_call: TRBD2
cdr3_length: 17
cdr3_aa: CVSSQTWRGWNAGELFF
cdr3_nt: TGCGTCAGCAGCCAAACGTGGCGGGGGTGGAACGCCGGGGAGCTGTTTTTT

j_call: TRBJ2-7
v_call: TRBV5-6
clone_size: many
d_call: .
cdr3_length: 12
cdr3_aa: CASSLGGLEQYF
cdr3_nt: TGTGCCAGCAGCTTGGGAGGGCTCGAGCAGTACTTC

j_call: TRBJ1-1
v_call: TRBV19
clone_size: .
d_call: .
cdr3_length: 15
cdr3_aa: CASMLGSFGGTEAFF
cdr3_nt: TGTGCCAGTATGTTGGGGTCCTTCGGGGGCACTGAAGCTTTCTTT

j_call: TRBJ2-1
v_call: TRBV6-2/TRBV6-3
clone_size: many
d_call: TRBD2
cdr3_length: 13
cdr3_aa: CASSGRARNEQFF
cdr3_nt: TGTGCCAGTAGCGGGAGGGCCCGCAATGAGCAGTTCTTC

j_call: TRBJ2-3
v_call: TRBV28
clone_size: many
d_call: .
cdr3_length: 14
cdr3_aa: CASSLFGATDTQYF
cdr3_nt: TGTGCCAGCAGTTTATTTGGGGCAACAGATACGCAGTATTTT

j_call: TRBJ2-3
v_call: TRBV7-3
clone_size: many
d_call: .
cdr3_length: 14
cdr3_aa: CASSLGHGTDTQYF
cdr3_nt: TGTGCCAGCAGCTTAGGACACGGCACAGATACGCAGTATTTT

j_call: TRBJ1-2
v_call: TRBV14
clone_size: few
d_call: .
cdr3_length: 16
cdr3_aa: CASSQDAASLLYGYTF
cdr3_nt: TGTGCCAGCAGCCAAGATGCGGCCTCCTTATTGTATGGCTACACCTTC

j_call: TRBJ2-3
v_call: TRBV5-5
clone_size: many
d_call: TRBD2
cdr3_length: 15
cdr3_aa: CASSFTSASPDTQYF
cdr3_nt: TGTGCCAGCAGTTTTACTAGCGCCTCCCCTGATACGCAGTATTTT

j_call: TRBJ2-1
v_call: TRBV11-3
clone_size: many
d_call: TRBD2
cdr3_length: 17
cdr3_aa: CASSSGLAGGPINEQFF
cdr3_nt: TGTGCCAGCAGCTCCGGACTAGCGGGAGGGCCGATCAATGAGCAGTTCTTC

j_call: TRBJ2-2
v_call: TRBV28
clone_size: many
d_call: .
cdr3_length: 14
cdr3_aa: CASSIARDTGELFF
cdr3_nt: TGTGCCAGCAGTATAGCACGTGACACCGGGGAGCTGTTTTTT

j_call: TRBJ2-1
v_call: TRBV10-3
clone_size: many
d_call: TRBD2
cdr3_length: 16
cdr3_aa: CAISEPQSGSGNEQFF
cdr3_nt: TGTGCCATCAGTGAGCCGCAGAGCGGGAGTGGCAATGAGCAGTTCTTC

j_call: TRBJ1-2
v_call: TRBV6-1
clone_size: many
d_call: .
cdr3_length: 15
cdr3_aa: CASNTGSGYDYGYTF
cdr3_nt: TGTGCCAGCAATACAGGGTCGGGTTACGACTATGGCTACACCTTC

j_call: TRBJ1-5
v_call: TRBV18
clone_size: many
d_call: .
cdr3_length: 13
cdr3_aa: CASSPGRVQPQHF
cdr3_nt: TGTGCCAGCTCACCTGGAAGGGTTCAGCCCCAGCATTTT

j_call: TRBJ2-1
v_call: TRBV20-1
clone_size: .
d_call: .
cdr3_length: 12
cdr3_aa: CSAFRGGNEQFF
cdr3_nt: TGCAGTGCTTTCCGAGGCGGGAATGAGCAGTTCTTC

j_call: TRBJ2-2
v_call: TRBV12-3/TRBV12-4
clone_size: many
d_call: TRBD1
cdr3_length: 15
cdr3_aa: CASSLADRDTGELFF
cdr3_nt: TGTGCCAGCAGTTTAGCGGACAGGGACACCGGGGAGTTGTTTTTT

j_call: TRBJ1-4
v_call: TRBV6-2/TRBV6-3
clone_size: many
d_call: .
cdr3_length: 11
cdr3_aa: CATSRTEKLFF
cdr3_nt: TGTGCCACCTCGAGGACGGAAAAACTGTTTTTT

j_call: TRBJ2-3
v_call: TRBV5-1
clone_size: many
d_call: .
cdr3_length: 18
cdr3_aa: CASSPRAATGLGTDTQYF
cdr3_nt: TGCGCCAGCAGCCCAAGGGCAGCCACGGGTTTGGGCACAGATACGCAGTATTTT

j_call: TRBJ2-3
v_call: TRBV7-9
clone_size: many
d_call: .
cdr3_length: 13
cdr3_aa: CASSYRTPDTQYF
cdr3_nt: TGTGCCAGCAGCTACCGAACCCCAGATACGCAGTATTTT

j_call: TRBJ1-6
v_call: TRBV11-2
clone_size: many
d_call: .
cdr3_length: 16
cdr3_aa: CASSSLAQGGNSPLHF
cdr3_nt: TGTGCCAGCAGCTCCCTGGCACAGGGAGGTAATTCACCCCTCCACTTT

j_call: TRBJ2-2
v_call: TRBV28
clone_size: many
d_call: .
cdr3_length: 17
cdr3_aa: CASSLRLQRVNTGELFF
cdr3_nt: TGTGCCAGCAGTTTACGGCTTCAGCGGGTGAACACCGGGGAGCTGTTTTTT

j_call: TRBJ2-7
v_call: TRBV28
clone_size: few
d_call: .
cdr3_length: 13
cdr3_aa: CASSFGLDYEQYF
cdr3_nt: TGTGCCAGCAGTTTCGGCCTAGATTACGAGCAGTACTTC